The TCR beta chain under discussion was sequenced for a study of blood T cell repertoires in COVID-19. Looked up from germline, CDR1 is MGHRA and CDR2 is YSYEKL. The germline V and J ends were trimmed by 3 bases and 0 bases, with 14 bases remaining between them. This CDR3 region has 16 residues. Generated by immunoSEQ multiplex PCR, the TCRdb table keeps only in-frame clones and is missing some. The profile shows 300,000 or so clones, 86% of them singletons. The receptor comes from a woman younger than 35 who had recovered from COVID-19. This chain uses TRBV4-1 with TRBJ1-1; D is undetermined. Sequenced sample: PBMCs or T cells enriched from blood (not recorded which). The CDR3: CASSQAVTAMNTEAFF. The DNA for the CDR3 is TGCGCCAGCAGCCAGGCCGTCACAGCAATGAACACTGAAGCTTTCTTT.